These T cell receptor beta chains were read from a single sample in a study of T cells in Graves' hyperthyroidism and ophthalmopathy. MiXCR was run by TCRdb on the multiplex PCR reads, yielding one entry per CDR3 protein. The top ten hold more than 7% of the sample, which has roughly 800,000 distinct CDR3 sequences, about two fifths seen once. Material for sequencing was blood. The source of these receptors is a man between 18 and 35 years old with Graves' hyperthyroidism. Each CDR3 is given with its conserved first and last residue. The D gene is left open where the match is weak. The size field is filled for only some rows; it gives once, few, many or a size class.

TRBJ1-2	.	TRBV19	.	CASSPMGAAYGYTF	TGTGCCAGTAGTCCAATGGGAGCGGCCTATGGCTACACCTTC
TRBJ2-5	few	TRBV11-2	.	CASSLDWKPQETQYF	TGTGCCAGCAGCTTAGATTGGAAACCGCAAGAGACCCAGTACTTC
TRBJ1-1	few	TRBV6-5	.	CASSPEIGRTEAFF	TGTGCCAGCAGCCCTGAGATAGGCCGCACTGAAGCTTTCTTT
TRBJ2-5	many	TRBV20-1	TRBD2	CSASEGTREETQYF	TGCAGTGCTAGCGAGGGGACTAGGGAAGAGACCCAGTACTTC
TRBJ1-3	.	TRBV20-1	.	CSYSEGSGNTIYF	TGCAGTTACTCAGAGGGCTCTGGAAACACCATATATTTT
TRBJ1-3	many	TRBV7-2	.	CASSFARGRNTIYF	TGTGCCAGCAGCTTTGCCAGGGGTAGGAACACCATATATTTT
TRBJ2-7	.	TRBV7-2	.	CVSSPYDYSSYEQYF	TGTGTCAGCAGCCCCTACGACTATTCATCCTACGAGCAGTACTTC
TRBJ1-5	.	TRBV27	.	CASSALSSNQPQHF	TGTGCCAGCAGTGCTCTTAGCAGCAATCAGCCCCAGCATTTT
TRBJ1-6	.	TRBV25-1	TRBD1	CASSPPGTVLTPLHF	TGTGCCAGCAGTCCACCCGGGACAGTCCTCACACCCCTCCACTTT
TRBJ1-6	few	TRBV6-5	.	CASSYGAGSDNSPLHF	TGTGCCAGCAGTTACGGAGCCGGGTCCGATAATTCACCCCTCCACTTT
TRBJ2-3	.	TRBV15	TRBD2	CATSSLAGDTQYF	TGTGCCACCAGCAGTTTAGCGGGAGATACGCAGTATTTT
TRBJ1-2	.	TRBV20-1	.	CSARDRRGSYGYTF	TGCAGTGCTAGAGATCGAAGGGGATCCTATGGCTACACCTTC
TRBJ2-7	many	TRBV2	.	CASSGSYEQYF	TGTGCCAGCAGTGGCTCCTACGAGCAGTACTTC
TRBJ1-1	once	TRBV6-1	TRBD1	CATGTGGEWAEAFF	TGTGCCACCGGGACAGGGGGCGAGTGGGCTGAAGCTTTCTTT
TRBJ1-2	.	TRBV7-2	.	CASSQAVQGLSNYGYTF	TGTGCCAGCAGCCAAGCTGTCCAGGGGCTATCTAACTATGGCTACACCTTC
TRBJ2-7	.	TRBV20-1	TRBD1	CSAIGTGAYEQYF	TGCAGTGCTATCGGGACAGGGGCCTACGAGCAGTACTTC
TRBJ2-5	.	TRBV25-1	.	CASSESEVKTQYF	TGTGCCAGCAGTGAATCGGAGGTTAAGACCCAGTACTTC
TRBJ1-2	.	TRBV19	TRBD1	CASSPGGWDTF	TGTGCCAGTAGCCCAGGGGGCTGGGACACCTTC
TRBJ1-5	many	TRBV2	.	CASSEASGTNQPQHF	TGTGCCAGCAGTGAAGCGTCAGGGACCAATCAGCCCCAGCATTTT
TRBJ2-2	.	TRBV7-2	TRBD1	CASSSAKTGPTGELFF	TGTGCCAGCAGCTCCGCTAAGACAGGGCCCACCGGGGAGCTGTTTTTT
TRBJ2-7	.	TRBV7-3	.	CASRPGFRQYYNKQYF	TGTGCCAGCAGACCAGGCTTTAGACAGTACTATAACAAGCAGTACTTC
TRBJ1-2	once	TRBV2	.	CASRGSNRDPYGYTF	TGTGCCAGCAGGGGTAGTAACAGGGATCCCTATGGCTACACCTTC
TRBJ2-7	few	TRBV15	.	CATSRVRGTYEQYF	TGTGCCACCAGCAGAGTACGGGGGACTTACGAGCAGTACTTC